This T cell receptor beta chain is from a study of blood T cells in healthy people across ages. Study at large: Researchers report that template switching captured about one barcoded beta molecule per two T cells. Study-level points and caveats: Naive T cell percentage showed a strong correlation with the diversity of TCR beta. Underestimates were what the diversity estimates from one million T cells were considered to be.

Comment on this clonotype: What it binds is unknown.

PBMCs, at least 6 million per sample, were isolated. Alongside a J-beta primer mix, a sample-barcoded 5' primer served in a second PCR lasting 7 to 11 cycles. Each CDR3 protein gets one entry after TCRdb re-called the 5' RACE reads with MiXCR. This sample carries approximately 400,000 distinct CDR3 sequences, more than 45% of them seen once, and the ten largest clones take 50% to 65%. Losses at the gene ends were 6 bases for V and 5 bases for J; bases not matched to a gene: 9. The V gene's germline CDR1 is SGHNT and CDR2 YYREEE (reference sequence). The CDR3 sequence is 15 residues long. The TCR comes from a man aged 55-75 years in good health. This chain links TRBV5-4 with TRBJ2-5; 11 bases fit TRBD1. The sequenced material came from blood. The CDR3, as DNA: TGTGCCAGCAAGAGGACAGGGGGCGCGTTGGAGACCCAGTACTTC. Encoded protein: CASKRTGGALETQYF.